The text below deals with one TCR beta chain. Its antigen is unidentified. The sample comes from a study of cytomegalovirus exposure and HLA in healthy donors. Study-level findings and limits: In a later analysis, across HLA loci, associated TCR counts were highest for DRB1, lowest for HLA-C.

CDR3 length: 14 amino acids. In germline, CDR1 is SGHTA, CDR2 FQGTGA. Trimming took off 2 bases at V and 1 base at J, with 5 bases between the two ends. The PCR ran on 60 Vbeta and 13 Jbeta primers. Method: immunoSEQ multiplex PCR; TCRdb's copy keeps in-frame clones and lacks some. The repertoire includes fewer than 200,000 clones, approximately 81% of them detected once, and approximately 7% sits in the top ten. This chain joins TRBV7-3 and TRBJ2-2; unclear D gene. The TCR comes from a woman aged 25 to 45 in good health and CMV-seropositive. The sample consisted of PBMCs. The CDR3 reads CASSLYGNTGELFF. For the CDR3, the DNA is TGTGCCAGCAGCTTATACGGGAACACCGGGGAGCTGTTTTTT.